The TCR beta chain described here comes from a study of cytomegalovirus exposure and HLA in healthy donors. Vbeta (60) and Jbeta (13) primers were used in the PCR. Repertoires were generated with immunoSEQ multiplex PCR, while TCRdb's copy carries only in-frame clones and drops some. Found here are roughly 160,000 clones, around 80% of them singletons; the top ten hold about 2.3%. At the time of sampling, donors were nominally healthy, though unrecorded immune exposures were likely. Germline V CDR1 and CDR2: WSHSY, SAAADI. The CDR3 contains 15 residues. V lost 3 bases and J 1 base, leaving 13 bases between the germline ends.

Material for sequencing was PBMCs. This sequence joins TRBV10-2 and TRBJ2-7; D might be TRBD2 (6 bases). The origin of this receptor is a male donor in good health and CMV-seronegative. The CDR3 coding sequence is TGCGCCAGCAGTGATCAGGGAGGACTTTCCTACGAGCAGTACTTC. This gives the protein CASSDQGGLSYEQYF.